This T cell receptor (beta chain) was observed in a study of T cell responses to AZD1222 COVID-19 vaccine. Germline CDR1 and CDR2: LGHNA and YSLEER. Between the trimmed V and J ends, which lost 0 bases and 2 bases, there was a span of 6 bases. This CDR3 contains 14 residues. TCRdb's copy holds only in-frame clones and misses some; the assay was immunoSEQ multiplex PCR. The sample lists approximately 110,000 clones; 87% were seen once. The sample here was peripheral blood, taken on day 0 of AZD1222 vaccination. The clonotype was recovered from an adult in good health. This rearrangement joins TRBV4-3 to TRBJ2-3; no clear D gene. Written as DNA, the CDR3 is TGCGCCAGCAGCCAAGATTCCTACACAGATACGCAGTATTTT. This encodes CASSQDSYTDTQYF.